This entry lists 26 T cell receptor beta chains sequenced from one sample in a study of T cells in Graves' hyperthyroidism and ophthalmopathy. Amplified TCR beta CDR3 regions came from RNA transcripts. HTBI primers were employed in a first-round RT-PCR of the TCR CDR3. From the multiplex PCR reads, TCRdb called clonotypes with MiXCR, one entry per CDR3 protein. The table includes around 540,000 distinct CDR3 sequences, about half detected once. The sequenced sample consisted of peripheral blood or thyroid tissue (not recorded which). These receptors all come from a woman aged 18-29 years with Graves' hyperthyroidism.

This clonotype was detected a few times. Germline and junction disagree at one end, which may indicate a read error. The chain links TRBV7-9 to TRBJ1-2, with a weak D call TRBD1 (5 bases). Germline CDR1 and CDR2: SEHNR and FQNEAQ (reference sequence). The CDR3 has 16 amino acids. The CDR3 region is CASSQDVQVANYGYTF. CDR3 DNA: TGCGCCAGCAGCCAAGATGTACAGGTTGCTAACTATGGCTACACCTTC.

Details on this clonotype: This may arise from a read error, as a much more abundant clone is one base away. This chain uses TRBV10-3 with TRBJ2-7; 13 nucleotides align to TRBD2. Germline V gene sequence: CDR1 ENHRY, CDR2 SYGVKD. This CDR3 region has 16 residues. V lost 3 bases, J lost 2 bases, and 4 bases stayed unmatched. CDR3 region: CAISDPGTSGTYEQYF. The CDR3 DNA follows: TGTGCCATCAGTGATCCCGGGACTAGCGGGACCTACGAGCAGTACTTC.

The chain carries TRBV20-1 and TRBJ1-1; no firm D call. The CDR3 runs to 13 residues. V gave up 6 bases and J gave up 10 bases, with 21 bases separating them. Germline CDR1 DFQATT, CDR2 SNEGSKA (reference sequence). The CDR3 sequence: CSAQNTRMLGAFF. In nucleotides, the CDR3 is TGCAGTGCGCAAAATACTAGGATGTTGGGAGCTTTCTTT.

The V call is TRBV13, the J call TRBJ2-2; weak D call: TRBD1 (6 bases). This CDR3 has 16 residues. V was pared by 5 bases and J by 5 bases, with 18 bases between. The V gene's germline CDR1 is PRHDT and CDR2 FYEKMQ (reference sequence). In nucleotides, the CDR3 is TGTGCCAGCAGCACCCGCTCCGGGACAAGGACCGGGGAGCTGTTTTTT. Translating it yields CASSTRSGTRTGELFF.

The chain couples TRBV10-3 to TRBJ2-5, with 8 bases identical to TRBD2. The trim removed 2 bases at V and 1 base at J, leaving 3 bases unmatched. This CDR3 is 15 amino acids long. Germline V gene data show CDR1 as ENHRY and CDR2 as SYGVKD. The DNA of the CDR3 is TGTGCCATCAGTGAGAGGAGCGGGAGCCAAGAGACCCAGTACTTC. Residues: CAISERSGSQETQYF.

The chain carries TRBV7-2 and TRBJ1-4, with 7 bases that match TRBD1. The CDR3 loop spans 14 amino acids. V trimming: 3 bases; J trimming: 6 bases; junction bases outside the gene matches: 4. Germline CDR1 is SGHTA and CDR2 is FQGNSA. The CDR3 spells CASSFYGTDEKLFF. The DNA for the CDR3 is TGTGCCAGCAGCTTCTACGGGACAGATGAAAAACTGTTTTTT.

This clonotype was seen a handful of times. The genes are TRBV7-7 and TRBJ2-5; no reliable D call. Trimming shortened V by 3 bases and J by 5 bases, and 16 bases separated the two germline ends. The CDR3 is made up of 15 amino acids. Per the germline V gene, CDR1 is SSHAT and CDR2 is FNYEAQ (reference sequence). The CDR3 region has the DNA TGTGCCAGCAGCTTGGCGTCCGTCCTGGCGGAGACCCAGTACTTC. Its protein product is CASSLASVLAETQYF.

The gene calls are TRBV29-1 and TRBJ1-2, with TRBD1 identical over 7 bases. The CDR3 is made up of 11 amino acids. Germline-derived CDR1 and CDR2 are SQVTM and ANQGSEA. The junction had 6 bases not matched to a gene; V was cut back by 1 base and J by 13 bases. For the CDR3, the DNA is TGCAGCGTTGAAGGGACAGGACGGAGCACCTTC. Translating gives CSVEGTGRSTF.

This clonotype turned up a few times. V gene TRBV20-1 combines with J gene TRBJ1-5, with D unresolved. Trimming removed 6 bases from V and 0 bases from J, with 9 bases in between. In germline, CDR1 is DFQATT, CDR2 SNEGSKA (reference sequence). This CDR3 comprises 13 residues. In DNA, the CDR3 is TGCAGTGCGAGAAGGGATAGCAATCAGCCCCAGCATTTT. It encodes CSARRDSNQPQHF.

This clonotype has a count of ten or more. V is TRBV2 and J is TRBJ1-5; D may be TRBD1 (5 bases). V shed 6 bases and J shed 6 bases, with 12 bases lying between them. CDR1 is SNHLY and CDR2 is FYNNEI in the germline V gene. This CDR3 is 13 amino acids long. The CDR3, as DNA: TGTGCCAGCAGGCTACAGGTGATTCAGCCCCAGCATTTT. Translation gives CASRLQVIQPQHF.

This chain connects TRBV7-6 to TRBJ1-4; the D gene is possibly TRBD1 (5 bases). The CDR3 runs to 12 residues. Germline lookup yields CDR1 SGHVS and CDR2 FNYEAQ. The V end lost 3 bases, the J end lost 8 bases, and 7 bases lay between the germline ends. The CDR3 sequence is CASSFAGEKLFF. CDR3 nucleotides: TGTGCCAGCAGCTTTGCAGGGGAAAAACTGTTTTTT.

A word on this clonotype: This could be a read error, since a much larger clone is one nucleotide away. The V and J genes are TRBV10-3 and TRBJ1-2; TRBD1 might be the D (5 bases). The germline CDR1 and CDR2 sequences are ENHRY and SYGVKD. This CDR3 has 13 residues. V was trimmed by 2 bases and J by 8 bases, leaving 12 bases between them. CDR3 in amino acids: CAISEGGRGGYTF. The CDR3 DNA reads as TGTGCCATCAGTGAGGGGGGACGGGGCGGCTACACCTTC.

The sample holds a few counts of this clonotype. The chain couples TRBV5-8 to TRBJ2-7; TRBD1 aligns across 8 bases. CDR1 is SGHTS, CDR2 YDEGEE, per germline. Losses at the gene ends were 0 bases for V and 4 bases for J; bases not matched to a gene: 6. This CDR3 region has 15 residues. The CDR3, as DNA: TGTGCCAGCAGCTTGGCGGCAGGGGGCGAGTACGAGCAGTACTTC. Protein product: CASSLAAGGEYEQYF.

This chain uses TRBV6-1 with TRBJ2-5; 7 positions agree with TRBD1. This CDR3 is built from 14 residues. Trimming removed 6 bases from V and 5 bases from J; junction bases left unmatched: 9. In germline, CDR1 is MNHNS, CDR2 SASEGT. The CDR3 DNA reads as TGTGCCAGCAGACCGACAGGGCCCGGGGAGACCCAGTACTTC. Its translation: CASRPTGPGETQYF.

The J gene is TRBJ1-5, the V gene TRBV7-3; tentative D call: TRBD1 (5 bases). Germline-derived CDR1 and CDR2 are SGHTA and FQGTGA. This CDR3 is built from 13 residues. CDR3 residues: CASGWGGEQPQHF. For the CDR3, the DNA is TGTGCTAGTGGTTGGGGAGGGGAACAGCCCCAGCATTTT.

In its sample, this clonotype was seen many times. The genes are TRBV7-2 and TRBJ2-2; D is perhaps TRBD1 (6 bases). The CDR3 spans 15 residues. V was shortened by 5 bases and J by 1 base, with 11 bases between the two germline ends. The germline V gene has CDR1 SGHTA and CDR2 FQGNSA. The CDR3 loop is CASSQPGQNTGELFF. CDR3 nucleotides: TGTGCCAGCAGCCAACCGGGACAGAACACCGGGGAGCTGTTTTTT.

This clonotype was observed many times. The CDR3 DNA reads as TGTGCCAGCAATCCCGGGAGTATGTGGGAGACCCAGTACTTC. The encoded protein is CASNPGSMWETQYF. This rearrangement joins TRBV2 to TRBJ2-5, with TRBD2 as a possible D gene (6 bases). V lost 7 bases and J lost 5, with 17 bases in between. Germline values: CDR1 SNHLY, CDR2 FYNNEI. The length of the CDR3 is 14 residues.

CDR3 sequence: CAISEQGRDYGYTF. The CDR3 DNA reads TGTGCCATCAGTGAACAGGGCCGGGACTATGGCTACACCTTC. The chain is built from TRBV10-3 and TRBJ1-2, with a weak D call TRBD1 (6 bases). The CDR3 spans 14 residues. V was clipped by 3 bases and J by 3 bases, with 11 bases between them. Germline V gene data show CDR1 as ENHRY and CDR2 as SYGVKD.

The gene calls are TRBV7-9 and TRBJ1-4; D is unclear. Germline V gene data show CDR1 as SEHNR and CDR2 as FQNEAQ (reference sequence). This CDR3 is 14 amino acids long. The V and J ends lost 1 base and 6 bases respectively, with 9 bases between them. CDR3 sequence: CASSLEGIDEKLFF. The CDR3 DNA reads TGTGCCAGCAGCTTAGAAGGGATAGATGAAAAACTGTTTTTT.

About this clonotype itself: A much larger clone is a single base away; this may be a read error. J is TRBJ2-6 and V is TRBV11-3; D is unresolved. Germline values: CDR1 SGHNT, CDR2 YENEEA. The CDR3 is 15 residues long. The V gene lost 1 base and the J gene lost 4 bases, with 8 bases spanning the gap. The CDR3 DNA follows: TGTGCCAGCAGCTTAGCGGCCGCCGGGGCCAACGTCCTGACTTTC. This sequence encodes CASSLAAAGANVLTF.

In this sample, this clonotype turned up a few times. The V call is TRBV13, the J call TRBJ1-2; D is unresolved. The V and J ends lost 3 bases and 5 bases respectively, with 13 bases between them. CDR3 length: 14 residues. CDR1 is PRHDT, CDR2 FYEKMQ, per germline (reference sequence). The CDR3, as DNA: TGTGCCAGCAGCTTGTTACCAGGAAGTTATGGCTACACCTTC. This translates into CASSLLPGSYGYTF. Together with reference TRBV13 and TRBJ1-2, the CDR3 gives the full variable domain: AAGVIQSPRHLIKEKRETATLKCYPIPRHDTVYWYQQGPGQDPQFLISFYEKMQSDKGSIPDRFSAQQFSDYHSELNMSSLELGDSALYFCASSLLPGSYGYTFGSGTRLTVV.

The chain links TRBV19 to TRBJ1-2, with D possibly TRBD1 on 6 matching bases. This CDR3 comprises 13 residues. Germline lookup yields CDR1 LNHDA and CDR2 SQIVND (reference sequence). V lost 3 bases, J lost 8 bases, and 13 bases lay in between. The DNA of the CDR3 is TGTGCCAGTAGTATTGGGGGGGCGCAGGGCTACACCTTC. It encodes CASSIGGAQGYTF.

CDR3 loop: CSVGGTSGAYVLTF. Written as DNA, the CDR3 is TGCAGCGTTGGTGGGACTAGCGGAGCCTACGTCCTGACTTTC. The chain joins TRBV29-1 to TRBJ2-6; 11 nucleotides match TRBD2. The CDR3 covers 14 residues. Germline assignment: CDR1 SQVTM and CDR2 ANQGSEA. The trim removed 4 bases at V and 11 bases at J, leaving 7 bases unmatched.

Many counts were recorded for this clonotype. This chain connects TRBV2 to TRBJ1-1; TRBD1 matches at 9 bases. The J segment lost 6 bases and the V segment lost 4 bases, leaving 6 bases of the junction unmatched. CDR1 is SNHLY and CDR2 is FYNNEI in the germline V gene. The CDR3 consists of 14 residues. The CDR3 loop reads CASSGQGGFAEAFF. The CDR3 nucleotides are TGTGCCAGCAGTGGACAGGGGGGTTTCGCTGAAGCTTTCTTT. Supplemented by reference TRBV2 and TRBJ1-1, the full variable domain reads EPEVTQTPSHQVTQMGQEVILRCVPISNHLYFYWYRQILGQKVEFLVSFYNNEISEKSEIFDDQFSVERPDGSNFTLKIRSTKLEDSAMYFCASSGQGGFAEAFFGQGTRLTVV.

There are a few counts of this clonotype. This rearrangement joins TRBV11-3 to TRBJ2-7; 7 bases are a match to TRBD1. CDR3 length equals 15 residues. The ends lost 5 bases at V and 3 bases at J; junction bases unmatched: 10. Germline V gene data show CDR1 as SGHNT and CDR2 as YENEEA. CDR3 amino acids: CASSALRQGIYEQYF. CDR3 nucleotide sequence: TGTGCCAGCAGCGCCTTACGACAGGGAATCTACGAGCAGTACTTC.

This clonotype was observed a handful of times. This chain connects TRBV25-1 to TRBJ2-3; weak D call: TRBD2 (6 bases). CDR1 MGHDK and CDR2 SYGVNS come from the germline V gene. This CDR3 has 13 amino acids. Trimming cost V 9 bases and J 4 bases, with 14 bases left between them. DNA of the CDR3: TGTGCCAGGAGGAGGGGTGACGCAGATACGCAGTATTTT. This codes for CARRRGDADTQYF.